A single T cell receptor beta chain is shown here with its context. This entry is derived from a study of sequential checkpoint blockade in melanoma. Described treatment: randomized to nivolumab then ipilimumab (arm A) or the reverse (arm B). Live CD3+CD8+ CD19− CD56− cells were sorted from PBMCs. The data were produced by immunoSEQ multiplex PCR, yet TCRdb's version contains in-frame clones alone and is incomplete. Of around 20,000 clones in the sample, 50% to 65% were seen once. The input for sequencing was CD8+ T cells sorted from blood (inferred from file names), taken from a patient given nivolumab and ipilimumab in sequence. The sequence was collected from a human donor with melanoma.

The CDR3 sequence: CASSLGGVYGYTF. CDR3 bases: TGTGCCAGCAGCCTGGGGGGGGTCTATGGCTACACCTTC. This rearrangement joins TRBV5-3 to TRBJ1-2, with TRBD1 as a possible D gene (5 bases). TRBV5-3 qualifies as an ORF whose function is uncertain. This CDR3 is built from 13 residues. Trimming removed 8 bases at V and 4 bases at J, with 15 bases between.